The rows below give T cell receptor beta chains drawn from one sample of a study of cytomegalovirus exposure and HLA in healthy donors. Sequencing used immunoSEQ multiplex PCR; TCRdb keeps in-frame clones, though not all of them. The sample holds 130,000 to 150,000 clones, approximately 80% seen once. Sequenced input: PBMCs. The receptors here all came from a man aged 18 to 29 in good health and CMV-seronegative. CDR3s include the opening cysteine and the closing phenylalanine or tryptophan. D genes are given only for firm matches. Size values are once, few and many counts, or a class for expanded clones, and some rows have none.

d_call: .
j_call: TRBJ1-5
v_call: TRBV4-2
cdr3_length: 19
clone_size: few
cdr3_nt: TGTGCCAGCAGCCAAGATGTACAGGTACGCCCCTTTAGCAATCAGCCCCAGCATTTT
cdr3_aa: CASSQDVQVRPFSNQPQHF

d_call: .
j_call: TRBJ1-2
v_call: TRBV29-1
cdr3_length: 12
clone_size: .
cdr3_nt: TGCAGCGTTGGGGGGGACTTCCATGGCTACACCTTC
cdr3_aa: CSVGGDFHGYTF

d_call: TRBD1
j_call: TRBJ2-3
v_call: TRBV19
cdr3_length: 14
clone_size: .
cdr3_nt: TGTGCCAGTAGAAGGGGACAGGGGGAAAATACGCAGTATTTT
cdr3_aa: CASRRGQGENTQYF

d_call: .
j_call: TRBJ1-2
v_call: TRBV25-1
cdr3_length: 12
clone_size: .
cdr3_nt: TGTGCCAGCAGTGCGGGGTTTAAAGGCTACACCTTC
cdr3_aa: CASSAGFKGYTF

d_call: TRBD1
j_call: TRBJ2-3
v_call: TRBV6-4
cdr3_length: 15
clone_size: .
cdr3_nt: TGTGCCAGCAGTGAGGGACAGGGACTCACAGATACGCAGTATTTT
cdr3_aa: CASSEGQGLTDTQYF

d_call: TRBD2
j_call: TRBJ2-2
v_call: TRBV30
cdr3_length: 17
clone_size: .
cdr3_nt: TGTGCCTGGAGGCGGGCGGAGCGGGGGGGAGACACCGGGGAGCTGTTTTTT
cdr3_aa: CAWRRAERGGDTGELFF

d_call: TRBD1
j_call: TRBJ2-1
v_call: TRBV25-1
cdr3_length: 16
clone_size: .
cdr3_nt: TGTGCCAGCAGTGCCCCGGACAGGGGGCGCATCGATGAGCAGTTCTTC
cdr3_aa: CASSAPDRGRIDEQFF

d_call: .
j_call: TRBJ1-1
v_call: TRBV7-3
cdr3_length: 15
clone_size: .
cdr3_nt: TGTGCCAGCAGCCGGGACACAGCCATGAACACTGAAGCTTTCTTT
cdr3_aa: CASSRDTAMNTEAFF

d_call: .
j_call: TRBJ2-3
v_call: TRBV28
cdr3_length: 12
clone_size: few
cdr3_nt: TGTGCCAGCAGTTCCCAGACAGATACGCAGTATTTT
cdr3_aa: CASSSQTDTQYF

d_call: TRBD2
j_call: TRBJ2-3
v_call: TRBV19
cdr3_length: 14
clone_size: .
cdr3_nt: TGTGCCAGTCAGCGCGGGGGGCGTACAGATACGCAGTATTTT
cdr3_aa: CASQRGGRTDTQYF

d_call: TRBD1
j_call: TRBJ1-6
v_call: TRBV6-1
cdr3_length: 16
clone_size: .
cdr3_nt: TGTGCCAGCAGTGTTTTTTCCAGGGGGGTAAATTCACCCCTCCACTTT
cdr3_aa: CASSVFSRGVNSPLHF

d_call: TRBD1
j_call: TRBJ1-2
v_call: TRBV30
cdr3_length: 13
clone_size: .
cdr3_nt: TGTGCCTGGGGAAGGGACAGGCCCTATGGCTACACCTTC
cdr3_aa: CAWGRDRPYGYTF

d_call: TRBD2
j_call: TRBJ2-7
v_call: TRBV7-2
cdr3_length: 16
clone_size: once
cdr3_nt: TGTGCCAGCAGCCGAGATTCCAGGACTAGCGGGACGGAGCAGTACTTC
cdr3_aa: CASSRDSRTSGTEQYF

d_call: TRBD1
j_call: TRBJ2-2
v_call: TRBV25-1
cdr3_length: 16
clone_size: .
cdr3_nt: TGTGCCAGCAGATCAAGACAGGGCGCGAACACCGGGGAGCTGTTTTTT
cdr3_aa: CASRSRQGANTGELFF

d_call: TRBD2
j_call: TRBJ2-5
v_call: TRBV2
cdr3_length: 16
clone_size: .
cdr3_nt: TGTGCCAGCAGTGAGGCCCCGGGACTAGCGAAAGAGACCCAGTACTTC
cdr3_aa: CASSEAPGLAKETQYF

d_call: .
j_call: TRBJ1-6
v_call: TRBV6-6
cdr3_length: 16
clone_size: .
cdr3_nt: TGTGCCAGCAGTTATAAAATGCAGGGAAGTAATTCACCCCTCCACTTT
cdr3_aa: CASSYKMQGSNSPLHF

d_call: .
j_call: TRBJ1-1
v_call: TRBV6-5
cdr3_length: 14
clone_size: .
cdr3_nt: TGTGCCAGCAACTCCCTCGTTGGGAACACTGAAGCTTTCTTT
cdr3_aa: CASNSLVGNTEAFF

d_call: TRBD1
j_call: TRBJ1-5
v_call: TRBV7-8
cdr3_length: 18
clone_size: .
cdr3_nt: TGTGCCAGCAGCCCGGACAGGCCGCTTAAATTTAGCAATCAGCCCCAGCATTTT
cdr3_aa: CASSPDRPLKFSNQPQHF

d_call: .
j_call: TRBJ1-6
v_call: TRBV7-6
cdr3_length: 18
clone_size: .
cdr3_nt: TGTGCCAGCAGCCCATCCCCGGCGGGGAGCTCCTATAATTCACCCCTCCACTTT
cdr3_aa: CASSPSPAGSSYNSPLHF

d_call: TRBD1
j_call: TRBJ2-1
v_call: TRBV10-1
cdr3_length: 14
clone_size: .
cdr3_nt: TGCGCCAGCAGTGGGCAGGGGGTGGATAATGAGCAGTTCTTC
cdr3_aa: CASSGQGVDNEQFF

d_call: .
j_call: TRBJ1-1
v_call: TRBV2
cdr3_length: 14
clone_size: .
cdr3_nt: TGTGCCAGCAGTGATGGGGGGAGGAACACTGAAGCTTTCTTT
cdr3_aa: CASSDGGRNTEAFF

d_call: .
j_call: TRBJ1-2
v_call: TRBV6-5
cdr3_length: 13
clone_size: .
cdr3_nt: TGTGCCAGCAGGCGACAGGCCGACTATGGCTACACCTTC
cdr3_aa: CASRRQADYGYTF

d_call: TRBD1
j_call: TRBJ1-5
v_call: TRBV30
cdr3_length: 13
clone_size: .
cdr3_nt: TGTGCCTGGAGTACGGACAGGGGGGAGGCCCAGCATTTT
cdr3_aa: CAWSTDRGEAQHF

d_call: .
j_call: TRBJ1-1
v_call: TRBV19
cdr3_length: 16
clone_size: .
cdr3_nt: TGTGCCAGTAGTATAGATCTGTGGGGGGAGGACACTGAAGCTTTCTTT
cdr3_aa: CASSIDLWGEDTEAFF

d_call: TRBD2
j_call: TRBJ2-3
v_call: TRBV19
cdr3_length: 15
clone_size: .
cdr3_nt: TGTGCCAGTAGTAGGTCGGGAGGGCCGACAGATACGCAGTATTTT
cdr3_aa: CASSRSGGPTDTQYF

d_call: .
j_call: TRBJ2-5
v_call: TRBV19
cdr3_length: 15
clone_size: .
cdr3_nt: TGTGCCAGTAGTATGTCAGGGGTGCTTGGAGAGACCCAGTACTTC
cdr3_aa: CASSMSGVLGETQYF